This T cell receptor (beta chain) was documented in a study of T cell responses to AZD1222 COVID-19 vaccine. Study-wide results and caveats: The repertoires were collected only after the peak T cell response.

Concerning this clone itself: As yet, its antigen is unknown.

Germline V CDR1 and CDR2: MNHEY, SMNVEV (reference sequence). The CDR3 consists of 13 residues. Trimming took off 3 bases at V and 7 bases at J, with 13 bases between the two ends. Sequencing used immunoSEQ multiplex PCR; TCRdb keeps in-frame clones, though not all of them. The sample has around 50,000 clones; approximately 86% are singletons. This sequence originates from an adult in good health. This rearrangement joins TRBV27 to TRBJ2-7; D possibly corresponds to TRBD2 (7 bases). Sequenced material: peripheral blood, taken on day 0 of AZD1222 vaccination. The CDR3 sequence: CASSFPGGREQYF. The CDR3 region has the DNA TGTGCCAGCAGTTTTCCCGGGGGGCGAGAGCAGTACTTC.